This paragraph covers one TCR beta chain sequence. Its matching antigen is unknown. This CDR3 fails to terminate in the conserved phenylalanine or tryptophan, so it likely reflects a read error. The data are from a study of cytomegalovirus exposure and HLA in healthy donors. V lost 11 bases, J lost 7 bases, and 12 bases lay in between. This CDR3 has 12 amino acids. In germline, CDR1 is MNHNS, CDR2 SASEGT. Points from the study as a whole: The authors excluded some V segments, including TRBV6-2 and TRBV6-3, as indistinguishable. Overall, around 160 TCR beta chains were annotated as cytomegalovirus-associated.

The PCR used 60 Vbeta and 13 Jbeta primers. In the original processing: The count from a later analysis was some 80 million unique TCR beta chains, roughly 11 million of them shared. Profiled with immunoSEQ multiplex PCR; TCRdb holds only in-frame clones, not every one. V, J and clone size are taken as reported in that table, and D and trimming were inferred from the DNA itself. The sample holds 150,000 to 200,000 clones, roughly 13% seen once. Healthy bone marrow donors supplied every sample. The V call is TRBV6-1, the J call TRBJ1-6, with D unclear. The sequenced sample consisted of PBMCs. The clonotype was recovered from a man in his fifties or sixties in good health and CMV-seropositive. CDR3 DNA sequence: TGTGCCGTCAGGAGGCCCAATTCACCCCTCCACCTT. Amino acids: CAVRRPNSPLHL.